This T cell receptor (beta chain) is drawn from a study of shared clonotypes between healthy human individuals. Study-level background: With ages of 18 to 49, the donors were a couple of women and a few men. CD4 naive cells filled three plates per donor, CD4 memory three, CD8 naive two and CD8 memory one. Regarding the study as a whole: Although depth was large, rarefaction showed that sequencing of the sorted subsets was incomplete.

On this clone itself: What it recognizes is unknown.

TCRdb's table, derived via immunoSEQ multiplex PCR, lists solely in-frame clones and lacks some. The sample lists 2 million to 2.5 million clones; nearly 97% were seen once. The CDR3 length is 12 residues. V was clipped by 5 bases and J by 4 bases, with 11 bases between them. CDR1 and CDR2 from the germline V gene are SQVTM and ANQGSEA. Input material: naive CD4+ T cells sorted from blood. Subset meaning: CD45RA+ positively selected. The sequence was obtained from a man between 18 and 29 years old in good health. V gene TRBV29-1 combines with J gene TRBJ1-2; D unresolved. In nucleotides, the CDR3 is TGCAGCGTTAGGTTCCAGAGCTATGGCTACACCTTC. The encoded protein is CSVRFQSYGYTF.